Following are 30 T cell receptor beta chains from one sample sequenced in a study of regulatory T cells in long-lasting Graves disease. Time point noted: persistent/refractory GD, antithyroid drugs over 5 years with positive TRAb. Extracted PBMC RNA gave rise to the TCR library. iRepertoire HTBI primers and Arm-PCR of CDR3 regions built TCR beta libraries. TCRdb recomputed calls from the multiplex PCR reads with MiXCR, one row per CDR3 protein. The sample consists of 400,000 to 500,000 distinct CDR3 sequences, around 20% of them appearing once. The sequencing used peripheral blood mononuclear cells (PBMCs), collected when the disease was refractory, from a patient treated with antithyroid drugs. These receptors were collected from a female donor with Graves disease.

This clonotype was seen just once. The chain is built from TRBV9 and TRBJ2-7, with D unclear. Germline CDR1 SGDLS, CDR2 YYNGEE. Trimming removed 0 bases from V and 0 bases from J, with 10 bases in between. This CDR3 region has 15 residues. DNA for the CDR3: TGTGCCAGCAGCGTAGAAGTGGGTCCCTCCTACGAGCAGTACTTC. Amino acid sequence: CASSVEVGPSYEQYF.

This clonotype has ten or more counts. The chain combines TRBV6-1 with TRBJ2-5; TRBD1 matches 12 bases. The ends lost 8 bases at V and 4 bases at J; junction bases unmatched: 8. Germline CDR1 MNHNS, CDR2 SASEGT. The CDR3 spans 15 residues. CDR3 protein: CASGSGTGGLETQYF. CDR3 DNA: TGTGCCAGCGGCTCCGGGACAGGGGGCTTAGAGACCCAGTACTTC.

This clonotype was seen at least ten times. This chain's CDR3 is CASSSPSGAYEQYF. The CDR3 DNA is TGTGCCAGCAGTTCCCCTAGCGGGGCCTACGAGCAGTACTTC. The J gene is TRBJ2-7, the V gene TRBV28; 9 bases match TRBD2. After removal of 4 bases from V and 2 bases from J, the junction contained 3 bases not matched to a gene. This CDR3 has 14 residues. The V gene's germline CDR1 is MDHEN and CDR2 SYDVKM. Complete variable domain (other parts from reference TRBV28 and TRBJ2-7): DVKVTQSSRYLVKRTGEKVFLECVQDMDHENMFWYRQDPGLGLRLIYFSYDVKMKEKGDIPEGYSVSREKKERFSLILESASTNQTSMYLCASSSPSGAYEQYFGPGTRLTVT.

This clonotype has only a few counts. The V and J genes are TRBV7-2 and TRBJ2-1, with 8 bases lining up with TRBD2. V lost 0 bases and J lost 8; bases outside the gene matches: 9. Germline CDR1 is SGHTA and CDR2 is FQGNSA. The CDR3 is made up of 16 amino acids. The chain's CDR3 is CASSLASSGRVYEQFF. The CDR3 DNA is TGTGCCAGCAGCTTAGCGTCCAGCGGGAGAGTATATGAGCAGTTCTTC.

This chain connects TRBV19 to TRBJ1-1, with D unclear. The CDR3 covers 13 residues. Germline CDR1 reads LNHDA; CDR2 reads SQIVND (reference sequence). The V end was cut by 3 bases, the J end by 0 bases, with 5 bases between. In nucleotides, the CDR3 is TGTGCCAGTAGTATTTCCGTGAACACTGAAGCTTTCTTT. Amino acid sequence: CASSISVNTEAFF.

This chain links TRBV20-1 with TRBJ2-7, with 14 bases identical to TRBD2. J gave up 2 bases and V 6 bases, and 6 bases lay outside the gene matches. CDR3 length: 15 amino acids. In germline, CDR1 is DFQATT, CDR2 SNEGSKA (reference sequence). CDR3 loop: CSASGTSGRTYEQYF. The CDR3 region has the DNA TGCAGTGCCTCCGGGACTAGCGGGAGAACCTACGAGCAGTACTTC.

This clonotype was counted at least ten times. The chain has TRBV7-3 and TRBJ2-5; 7 bases align to TRBD2. From germline, CDR1 is SGHTA and CDR2 FQGTGA. The V segment lost 6 bases and the J segment 1 base; nucleotides outside the gene matches: 2. The CDR3 covers 13 residues. CDR3 in DNA: TGTGCCAGCAGAGCTAGCGGCCAAGAGACCCAGTACTTC. This codes for CASRASGQETQYF.

Ten or more counts support this clonotype. This sequence joins TRBV29-1 and TRBJ2-7, with a weak D call TRBD1 (6 bases). Germline loops: CDR1 SQVTM, CDR2 ANQGSEA. Trimming stripped 4 bases from V and 5 bases from J, with 12 bases between. The CDR3 totals 12 residues. The CDR3 nucleotides read TGCAGCGTTGGTAGGACAGTAAACGAGCAGTACTTC. It is translated as CSVGRTVNEQYF.

This clonotype was detected ten times or more. The chain uses TRBV28 and TRBJ1-1, with TRBD1 as a possible D gene (6 bases). This CDR3 spans 16 amino acids. CDR1 and CDR2 from the germline V gene are MDHEN and SYDVKM. V was pared by 3 bases and J by 5 bases, with 19 bases between. Written as DNA, the CDR3 is TGTGCCAGCAGTTTCCCTACCGACCAGGGGAAAACTGAAGCTTTCTTT. Translating it yields CASSFPTDQGKTEAFF.

CDR3 sequence: CASSSTGFNEETQYF. The CDR3 DNA reads as TGTGCCAGTAGTTCGACAGGGTTCAACGAAGAGACCCAGTACTTC. V and J are TRBV19 and TRBJ2-5; 7 bases are a match to TRBD1. Germline values: CDR1 LNHDA, CDR2 SQIVND (reference sequence). The CDR3 sequence is 15 residues long. After removal of 5 bases from V and 3 bases from J, the junction contained 9 bases not matched to a gene.

The CDR3 sequence is CAWSSGLSAGTQYF. CDR3 coding DNA: TGTGCCTGGAGTTCCGGACTGTCGGCAGGGACGCAGTATTTT. The V gene is TRBV30, the J gene TRBJ2-3, with D possibly called TRBD1 or TRBD2 (5 bases each). Trimming took 2 bases from V and 9 from J, leaving 18 bases between them. CDR1 is GTSNPN and CDR2 is SVGIG in the germline V gene (reference sequence). The CDR3 runs 14 residues.

A few counts support this clonotype. V gene TRBV9 combines with J gene TRBJ2-7; TRBD2 might be the D (5 bases). The V gene lost 0 bases and the J gene lost 7 bases, with 14 bases spanning the gap. Germline V gene lookup returns CDR1 SGDLS and CDR2 YYNGEE. The CDR3 length is 14 residues. CDR3 coding DNA: TGTGCCAGCAGCGTAGATGGCGGACTTCGGGAGCAGTACTTC. Protein product: CASSVDGGLREQYF.

Only one count was recorded for this clonotype. This rearrangement joins TRBV6-1 to TRBJ2-7; 9 nucleotides line up with TRBD1. Germline CDR1 is MNHNS and CDR2 is SASEGT. The trim removed 3 bases at V and 3 bases at J, leaving 3 bases unmatched. This CDR3 contains 14 residues. The CDR3 protein is CASSEDRGGYEQYF. The CDR3, as DNA: TGTGCCAGCAGTGAGGACAGGGGAGGCTACGAGCAGTACTTC.

The sample holds many counts of this clonotype. J is TRBJ1-2 and V is TRBV12-3 or TRBV12-4, with no clear D. The CDR3 loop spans 14 amino acids. Trimming removed 2 bases from V and 2 bases from J, with 9 bases in between. The CDR3 region is CASSLSRTNYGYTF. The CDR3 DNA sequence: TGTGCCAGCAGTTTATCCAGGACCAACTATGGCTACACCTTC.

As to this clonotype: Given a much more abundant clone one base away, this may be a read error. The chain uses TRBV20-1 and TRBJ1-2, with a weak D call TRBD1 (6 bases). Germline V gene sequence: CDR1 DFQATT, CDR2 SNEGSKA (reference sequence). The CDR3 has 18 amino acids. Trimming took 2 bases from V and 7 from J, leaving 29 bases between them. The CDR3 DNA reads TGCAGTGCTAGACCTTCCCGAGACGGGGGGCAAAGTCGGCGTGGCTACACCTTC. This sequence encodes CSARPSRDGGQSRRGYTF.

This clonotype was found many times. The genes are TRBV20-1 and TRBJ2-5; D is perhaps TRBD2 (5 bases). The CDR3 has 13 residues. V lost 6 bases, J lost 5 bases, and 16 bases lay in between. The germline CDR1 and CDR2 sequences are DFQATT and SNEGSKA (reference sequence). CDR3 nucleotides: TGCAGTGCCATCCCGAGGGAAGACGAGACCCAGTACTTC. Translation: CSAIPREDETQYF.

This rearrangement joins TRBV20-1 to TRBJ1-1; 9 bases fit TRBD1. The V and J ends lost 0 bases and 5 bases, in that order; junction bases with no gene match: 7. The CDR3 is made up of 15 amino acids. Germline assignment: CDR1 DFQATT and CDR2 SNEGSKA (reference sequence). CDR3 loop: CSARDPGQGYTEAFF. In DNA, the CDR3 is TGCAGTGCTAGAGATCCGGGACAGGGTTATACTGAAGCTTTCTTT.

The chain employs TRBV20-1 and TRBJ1-1; possibly TRBD1 for D (6 bases). The CDR3 consists of 13 residues. Germline lookup yields CDR1 DFQATT and CDR2 SNEGSKA (reference sequence). The CDR3 spells CRGRDTSNTEAFF. CDR3 in DNA: TGCAGGGGAAGGGACACTTCGAACACTGAAGCTTTCTTT.

In its sample, this clonotype was seen many times. The chain is built from TRBV27 and TRBJ2-7; 14 bases are a match to TRBD2. CDR3 length: 15 residues. CDR1 and CDR2 (germline): MNHEY, SMNVEV (reference sequence). The junction had 5 bases not matched to a gene; V was cut back by 6 bases and J by 4 bases. The chain's CDR3 is CASSPRTSGRYEQYF. DNA for the CDR3: TGTGCCAGCAGCCCACGGACTAGCGGGAGGTACGAGCAGTACTTC.

This clonotype was picked up many times. V gene TRBV28 combines with J gene TRBJ2-7, with 11 bases that match TRBD1. CDR1 and CDR2 (germline): MDHEN, SYDVKM. Losses at the gene ends were 5 bases for V and 4 bases for J; bases not matched to a gene: 10. The CDR3 loop spans 16 amino acids. CDR3 in amino acids: CASSPPGQGVGYEQYF. DNA for the CDR3: TGTGCCAGCAGTCCCCCGGGACAGGGGGTAGGATACGAGCAGTACTTC.

This clonotype was counted a few times. V and J are TRBV4-1 and TRBJ1-5; tentative D call: TRBD1 (5 bases). The germline V gene encodes CDR1 MGHRA and CDR2 YSYEKL. This CDR3 spans 15 amino acids. Trimming cost V 4 bases and J 0 bases, with 10 bases left between them. CDR3 region: CASSPGHYSNQPQHF. The CDR3 DNA is TGCGCCAGCAGCCCCGGACACTATAGCAATCAGCCCCAGCATTTT.

The V call is TRBV20-1, the J call TRBJ1-5; 7 bases agree with TRBD1. Trimming at V came to 6 bases and at J to 7 bases, leaving 9 bases not matched to a gene. This CDR3 comprises 13 residues. Germline CDR1 reads DFQATT; CDR2 reads SNEGSKA (reference sequence). The CDR3 DNA sequence: TGCAGTGCGACAGGGATAGCAAAACAGCCCCAGCATTTT. It is translated as CSATGIAKQPQHF.

Regarding this clonotype: One end of the junction varies from germline; a read error may be responsible. V usage is TRBV6-5 and J usage is TRBJ2-2, with D tentatively TRBD2 (6 bases). The CDR3 is 15 residues long. Germline CDR1 and CDR2: MNHEY and SVGAGI. CDR3 protein: CASSYYGANTGGLFF. CDR3 in DNA: TGTGCCAGCAGTTACTATGGTGCAAACACCGGGGGGCTGTTTTTT.

This clonotype was detected ten times or more. This sequence joins TRBV11-2 and TRBJ1-4; a weak D match, TRBD1 (5 bases). The CDR3 covers 16 residues. V lost 5 bases, J lost 0 bases, and 13 bases lay in between. Per the germline V gene, CDR1 is SGHAT and CDR2 is FQNNGV. The CDR3 sequence is CASSPGTAPTNEKLFF. DNA of the CDR3: TGTGCCAGCAGCCCCGGGACTGCGCCAACTAATGAAAAACTGTTTTTT.

The CDR3 nucleotides are TGTGCCAGCAGCGTAGCTTGGGGGACCGGGGAGCTGTTTTTT. Translation gives CASSVAWGTGELFF. This chain joins TRBV9 and TRBJ2-2, with D perhaps TRBD1 or TRBD2 (5 bases each). CDR3 length equals 14 residues. Germline assignment: CDR1 SGDLS and CDR2 YYNGEE. V shed 0 bases and J shed 5 bases, with 8 bases lying between them.

The rearrangement joins TRBV30 to TRBJ2-1, with 7 nucleotides matching TRBD2. This CDR3 spans 14 amino acids. Germline loops: CDR1 GTSNPN, CDR2 SVGIG (reference sequence). Losses at the gene ends were 5 bases for V and 4 bases for J; bases not matched to a gene: 8. Here the CDR3 reads CAWGGGGLYNEQFF. The CDR3 DNA reads as TGTGCCTGGGGGGGGGGGGGACTGTACAATGAGCAGTTCTTC.

The chain recombines TRBV7-9 with TRBJ1-1; 9 bases fit TRBD1. V lost 3 bases, J lost 6 bases, and 11 bases stayed unmatched. Germline CDR1 SEHNR, CDR2 FQNEAQ (reference sequence). This CDR3 region has 16 residues. The CDR3 DNA is TGTGCCAGCAGCTTCAACCCGGGACAGGGCCGATCTGAAGCTTTCTTT. Translation: CASSFNPGQGRSEAFF.

The chain carries TRBV7-2 and TRBJ2-5, with TRBD1 as a possible D gene (6 bases). Germline V lookup: CDR1 SGHTA, CDR2 FQGNSA. Trimming removed 11 bases from V and 1 base from J, with 17 bases in between. The CDR3 extends over 14 amino acids. The CDR3 is CADSLSGVQETQYF. DNA for the CDR3: TGTGCCGACAGCTTATCAGGGGTCCAAGAGACCCAGTACTTC.

This clonotype was detected many times. The V and J genes are TRBV24-1 and TRBJ1-1, with 10 bases that match TRBD1. V shed 7 bases and J 3 bases; nucleotides not matched to a gene: 7. Germline V gene data show CDR1 as KGHDR and CDR2 as SFDVKD. This CDR3 has 15 amino acids. The CDR3 loop is CATSLDRGRDTEAFF. The CDR3 nucleotides read TGTGCCACCAGCCTCGACAGGGGGCGAGACACTGAAGCTTTCTTT.

V is TRBV10-3 and J is TRBJ2-7; D is perhaps TRBD2 (6 bases). There are 14 residues in the CDR3. V was trimmed by 0 bases and J by 3 bases, leaving 9 bases between them. Germline-derived CDR1 and CDR2 are ENHRY and SYGVKD. CDR3 region: CAISESGSGYEQYF. The CDR3 DNA reads as TGTGCCATCAGTGAGTCGGGTAGCGGCTACGAGCAGTACTTC.